The source of this TCR beta chain is a study of blood T cells in healthy people across ages. Study summary: Per two T cells, template switching captured roughly one barcoded beta molecule. Study-wide findings and caveats: Donor CMV status, an unknown factor, possibly confounded changes in expanded clonotypes. Per million T cells, TCR beta diversity dropped about linearly as age rose.

The CDR3 contains 17 residues. With 5 bases removed from V and 1 base from J, the gap between germline ends came to 21 bases. Germline V CDR1 and CDR2: SGHVS, FQNEAQ. Sample-barcoded 5' priming and a J-beta primer mix drove a second PCR of about 7 to 12 cycles. TCRdb ran MiXCR on the 5' RACE reads and lists one entry per CDR3 protein. The top ten clones hold over 9% of a sample with about 1.6 million distinct CDR3 sequences, roughly 32% of them seen once. As for this clonotype: Its cognate antigen is unknown.

V gene TRBV7-8 combines with J gene TRBJ2-7; tentatively, D is TRBD2 (6 bases). What was sequenced was blood. This TCR was recovered from a woman aged 25 to 45 in good health. The CDR3 protein is CASSQTLVQRASYEQYF. CDR3 DNA: TGTGCCAGCAGCCAGACGCTCGTTCAGCGGGCGTCCTACGAGCAGTACTTC.